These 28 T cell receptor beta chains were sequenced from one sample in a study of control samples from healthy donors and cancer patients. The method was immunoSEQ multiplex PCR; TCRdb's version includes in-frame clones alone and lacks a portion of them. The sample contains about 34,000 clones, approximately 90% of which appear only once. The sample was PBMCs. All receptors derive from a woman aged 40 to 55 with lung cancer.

CDR3 DNA: TGTGCCAGCAGTGGAAATAACTATGGCTACACCTTC. Its protein product is CASSGNNYGYTF. The chain links TRBV2 to TRBJ1-2; D gene ambiguous. CDR1 SNHLY and CDR2 FYNNEI come from the germline V gene. V shed 4 bases and J shed 1 base, with 4 bases lying between them. CDR3 length equals 12 residues. Full variable domain (missing parts from reference TRBV2 and TRBJ1-2): EPEVTQTPSHQVTQMGQEVILRCVPISNHLYFYWYRQILGQKVEFLVSFYNNEISEKSEIFDDQFSVERPDGSNFTLKIRSTKLEDSAMYFCASSGNNYGYTFGSGTRLTVV.

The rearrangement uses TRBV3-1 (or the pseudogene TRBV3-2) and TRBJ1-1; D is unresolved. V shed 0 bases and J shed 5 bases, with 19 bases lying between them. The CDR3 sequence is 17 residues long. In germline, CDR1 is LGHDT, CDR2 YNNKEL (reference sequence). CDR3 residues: CASSQDRLDRSRTEAFF. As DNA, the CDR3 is TGTGCCAGCAGCCAAGATCGACTGGACCGAAGCCGTACTGAAGCTTTCTTT.

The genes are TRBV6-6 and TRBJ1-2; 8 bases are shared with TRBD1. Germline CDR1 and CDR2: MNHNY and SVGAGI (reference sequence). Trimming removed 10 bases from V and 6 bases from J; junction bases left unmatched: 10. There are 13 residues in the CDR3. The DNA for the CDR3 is TGTGCCAACTCTTGGACAGGGAGCAATGGCTACACCTTC. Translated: CANSWTGSNGYTF.

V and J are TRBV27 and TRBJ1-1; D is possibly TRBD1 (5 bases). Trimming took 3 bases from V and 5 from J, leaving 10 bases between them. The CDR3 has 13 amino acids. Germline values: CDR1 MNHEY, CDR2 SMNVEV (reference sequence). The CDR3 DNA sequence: TGTGCCAGCAGTTTTCAGGGTTGGACTGAAGCTTTCTTT. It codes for CASSFQGWTEAFF.

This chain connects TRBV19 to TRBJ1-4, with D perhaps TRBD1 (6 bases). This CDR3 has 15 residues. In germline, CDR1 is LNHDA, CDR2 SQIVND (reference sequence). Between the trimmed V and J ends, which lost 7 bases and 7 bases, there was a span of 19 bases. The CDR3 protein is CASNPTGGLFEKLFF. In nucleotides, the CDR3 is TGTGCCAGTAACCCCACGGGGGGCTTGTTTGAAAAACTGTTTTTT.

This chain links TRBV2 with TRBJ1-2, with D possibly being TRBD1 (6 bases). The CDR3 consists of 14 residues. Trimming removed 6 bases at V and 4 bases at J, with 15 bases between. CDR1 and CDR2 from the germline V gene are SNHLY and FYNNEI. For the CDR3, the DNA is TGTGCCAGCAGCCAAGGGGGAGGGGGCTATGGCTACACCTTC. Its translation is CASSQGGGGYGYTF.

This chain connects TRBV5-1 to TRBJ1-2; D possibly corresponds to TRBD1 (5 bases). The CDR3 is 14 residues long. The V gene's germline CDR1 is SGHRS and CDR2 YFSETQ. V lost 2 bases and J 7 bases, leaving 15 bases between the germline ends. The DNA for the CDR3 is TGCGCCAGCAGCTTAGAAAGCCTTGGGGGTGGCTACACCTTC. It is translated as CASSLESLGGGYTF.

This CDR3 reads CASSPYPTGNTIYF. The CDR3 nucleotides are TGTGCCAGCAGTCCCTACCCGACCGGAAACACCATATATTTT. This chain links TRBV7-9 with TRBJ1-3; D not resolved. The CDR3 length is 14 residues. Trimming left V 6 bases short and J 4 bases short, with 13 bases between. Germline V gives CDR1 SEHNR, CDR2 FQNEAQ (reference sequence).

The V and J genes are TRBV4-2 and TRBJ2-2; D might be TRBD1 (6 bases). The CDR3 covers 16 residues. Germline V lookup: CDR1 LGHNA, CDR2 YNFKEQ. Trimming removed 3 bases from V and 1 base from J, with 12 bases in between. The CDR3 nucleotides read TGTGCCAGCAGCCATCTCCCGGGACAGAACACCGGGGAGCTGTTTTTT. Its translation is CASSHLPGQNTGELFF.

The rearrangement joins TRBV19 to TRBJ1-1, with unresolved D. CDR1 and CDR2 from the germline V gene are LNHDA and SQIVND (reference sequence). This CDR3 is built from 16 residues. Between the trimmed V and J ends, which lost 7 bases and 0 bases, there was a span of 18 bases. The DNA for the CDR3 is TGTGCCAGTAACCGGCGTGTAGCGCCGATGAACACTGAAGCTTTCTTT. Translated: CASNRRVAPMNTEAFF. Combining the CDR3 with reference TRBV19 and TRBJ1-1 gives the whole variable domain DGGITQSPKYLFRKEGQNVTLSCEQNLNHDAMYWYRQDPGQGLRLIYYSQIVNDFQKGDIAEGYSVSREKKESFPLTVTSAQKNPTAFYLCASNRRVAPMNTEAFFGQGTRLTVV.

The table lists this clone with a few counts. The CDR3 DNA reads TGCGCCAGCAGCTTGGAAGGATCGGAAAACACCGGGGAGCTGTTTTTT. Encoded protein: CASSLEGSENTGELFF. The chain links TRBV5-1 to TRBJ2-2; D is unclear. CDR1 is SGHRS, CDR2 YFSETQ, per germline. This CDR3 has 16 residues. Between the trimmed V and J ends, which lost 0 bases and 2 bases, there was a span of 11 bases.

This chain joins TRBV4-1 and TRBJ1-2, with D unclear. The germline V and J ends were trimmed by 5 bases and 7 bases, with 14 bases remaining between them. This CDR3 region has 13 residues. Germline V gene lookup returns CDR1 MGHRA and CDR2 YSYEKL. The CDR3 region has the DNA TGCGCCAGCAGCTCTAGCGGCTTCTCTGGCTACACCTTC. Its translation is CASSSSGFSGYTF.

CDR3 residues: CASSEVGGLNEQFF. The CDR3 DNA reads as TGCGCCAGCAGTGAGGTTGGGGGGCTAAATGAGCAGTTCTTC. J is TRBJ2-1 and V is TRBV10-1, with D possibly being TRBD1 or TRBD2 (6 bases each). CDR3 size: 14 residues. Between the trimmed V and J ends, which lost 2 bases and 7 bases, there was a span of 12 bases. From germline, CDR1 is WNHNN and CDR2 SYGVQD (reference sequence).

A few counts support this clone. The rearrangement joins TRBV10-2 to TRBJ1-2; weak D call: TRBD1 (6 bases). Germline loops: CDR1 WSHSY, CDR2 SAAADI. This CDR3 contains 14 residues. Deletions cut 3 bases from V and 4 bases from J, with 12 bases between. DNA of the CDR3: TGCGCCAGCAGTGATTCGGGACAAATCTATGGCTACACCTTC. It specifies CASSDSGQIYGYTF.

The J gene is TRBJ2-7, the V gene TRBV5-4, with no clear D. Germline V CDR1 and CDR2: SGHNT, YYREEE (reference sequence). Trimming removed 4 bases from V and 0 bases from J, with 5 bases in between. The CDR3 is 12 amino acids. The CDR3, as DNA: TGTGCCAGCAGCGAGAGCTCCTACGAGCAGTACTTC. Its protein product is CASSESSYEQYF.

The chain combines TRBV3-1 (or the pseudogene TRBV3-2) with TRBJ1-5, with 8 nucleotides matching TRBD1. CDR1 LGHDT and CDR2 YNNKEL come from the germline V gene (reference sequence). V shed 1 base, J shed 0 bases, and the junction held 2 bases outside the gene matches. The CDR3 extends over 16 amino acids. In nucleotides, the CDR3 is TGTGCCAGCAGCCAAGGGACAGGGTTTAGCAATCAGCCCCAGCATTTT. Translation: CASSQGTGFSNQPQHF.

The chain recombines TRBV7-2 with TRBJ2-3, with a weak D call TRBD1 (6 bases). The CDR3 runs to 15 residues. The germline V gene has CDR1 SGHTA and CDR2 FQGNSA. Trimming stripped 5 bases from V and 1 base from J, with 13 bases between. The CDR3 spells CASSRLGGGTDTQYF. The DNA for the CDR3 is TGTGCCAGCAGCCGTCTAGGGGGAGGCACAGATACGCAGTATTTT.

CDR3 sequence: CASSQDNNERGDEQFF. DNA for the CDR3: TGTGCCAGCAGCCAAGATAATAATGAGAGGGGCGATGAGCAGTTCTTC. The chain couples TRBV3-1 (or the pseudogene TRBV3-2) to TRBJ2-1; D may be TRBD1 or TRBD2 (5 bases each). V dropped 0 bases and J dropped 8 bases, with 17 bases sitting between them. The CDR3 is made up of 16 amino acids. The V gene's germline CDR1 is LGHDT and CDR2 YNNKEL (reference sequence).

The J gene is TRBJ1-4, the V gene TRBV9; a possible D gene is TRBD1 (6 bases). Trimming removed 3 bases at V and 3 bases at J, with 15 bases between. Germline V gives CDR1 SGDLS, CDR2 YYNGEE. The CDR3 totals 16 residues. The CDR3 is CASSARGTAANEKLFF. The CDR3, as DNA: TGTGCCAGCAGCGCGAGGGGGACGGCCGCTAATGAAAAACTGTTTTTT.

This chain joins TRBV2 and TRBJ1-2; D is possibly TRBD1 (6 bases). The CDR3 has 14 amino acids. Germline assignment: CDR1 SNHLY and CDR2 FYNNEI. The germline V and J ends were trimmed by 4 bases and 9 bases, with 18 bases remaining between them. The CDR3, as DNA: TGTGCCAGCAGTGGCCTACAGGGCTTCGGTAGCTACACCTTC. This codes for CASSGLQGFGSYTF.

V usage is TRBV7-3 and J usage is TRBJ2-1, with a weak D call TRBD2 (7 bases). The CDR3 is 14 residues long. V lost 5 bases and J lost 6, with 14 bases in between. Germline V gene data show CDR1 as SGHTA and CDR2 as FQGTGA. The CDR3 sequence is CASSESGGANEQFF. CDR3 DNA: TGTGCCAGCAGCGAAAGTGGGGGGGCCAATGAGCAGTTCTTC.

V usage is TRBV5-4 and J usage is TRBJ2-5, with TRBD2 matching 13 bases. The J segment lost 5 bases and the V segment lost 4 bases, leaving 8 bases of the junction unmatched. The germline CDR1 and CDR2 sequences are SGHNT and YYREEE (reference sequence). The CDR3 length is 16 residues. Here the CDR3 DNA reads TGTGCCAGCAGCCGAGGACTAGCGGGGGTTATTGAGACCCAGTACTTC. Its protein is CASSRGLAGVIETQYF.

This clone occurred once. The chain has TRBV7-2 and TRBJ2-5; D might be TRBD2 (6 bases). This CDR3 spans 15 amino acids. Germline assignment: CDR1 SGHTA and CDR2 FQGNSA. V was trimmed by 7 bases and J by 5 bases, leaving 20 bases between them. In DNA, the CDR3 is TGTGCCAGCAACCCGAAGTGGGGTGGGGGGGAGACCCAGTACTTC. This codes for CASNPKWGGGETQYF.

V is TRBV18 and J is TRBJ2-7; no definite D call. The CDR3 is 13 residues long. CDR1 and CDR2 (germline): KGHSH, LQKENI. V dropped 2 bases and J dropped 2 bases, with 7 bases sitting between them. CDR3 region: CASSPDLAYEQYF. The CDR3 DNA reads TGTGCCAGCTCACCAGACCTCGCCTACGAGCAGTACTTC.

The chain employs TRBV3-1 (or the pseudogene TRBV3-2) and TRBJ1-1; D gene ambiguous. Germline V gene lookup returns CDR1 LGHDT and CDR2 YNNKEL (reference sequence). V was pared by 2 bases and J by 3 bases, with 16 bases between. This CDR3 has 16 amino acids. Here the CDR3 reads CASSQRSGGGYTEAFF. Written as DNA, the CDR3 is TGTGCCAGCAGCCAACGCAGTGGTGGCGGATACACTGAAGCTTTCTTT.

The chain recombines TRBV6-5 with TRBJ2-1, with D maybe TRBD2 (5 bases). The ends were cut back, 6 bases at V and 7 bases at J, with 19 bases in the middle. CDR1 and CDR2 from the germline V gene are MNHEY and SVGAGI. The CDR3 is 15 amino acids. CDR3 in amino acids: CASSPLAPGSNEQFF. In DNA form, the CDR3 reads TGTGCCAGCAGCCCCCTAGCACCCGGGTCTAATGAGCAGTTCTTC.

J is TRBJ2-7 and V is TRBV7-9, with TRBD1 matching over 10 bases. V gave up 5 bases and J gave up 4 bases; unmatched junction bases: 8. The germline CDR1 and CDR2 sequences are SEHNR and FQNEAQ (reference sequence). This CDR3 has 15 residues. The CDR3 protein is CASSPGRQGAYEQYF. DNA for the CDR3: TGTGCCAGCAGCCCCGGTCGACAGGGGGCTTACGAGCAGTACTTC.

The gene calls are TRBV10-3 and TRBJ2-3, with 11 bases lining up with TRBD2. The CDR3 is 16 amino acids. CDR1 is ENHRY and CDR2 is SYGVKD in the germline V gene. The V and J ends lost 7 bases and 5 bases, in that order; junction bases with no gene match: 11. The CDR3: CAITPSGGSGQDTQYF. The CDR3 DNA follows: TGTGCCATCACACCTAGCGGGGGGAGTGGTCAAGATACGCAGTATTTT.